This is a list of T cell receptor beta chains from one sample in a study of shared clonotypes between healthy human individuals. Repertoires were generated with immunoSEQ multiplex PCR, while TCRdb's copy carries only in-frame clones and drops some. Among around 700,000 clones listed, 74% were seen once. Material: memory CD4+ T cells sorted from blood. The origin of the receptors is a young woman in good health. Both conserved end residues are trimmed from each CDR3. D genes are given only for firm matches. Some rows have no size entry. The others give once, few or many, or a class for an expanded clone.

size,J,length,V,D,CDR3
few,TRBJ2-7,12,TRBV5-8,TRBD1,ASNQGAHRDEQY
NA,TRBJ2-5,11,TRBV5-6,NA,ASSGTLQETQY
NA,TRBJ2-2,15,TRBV5-4,TRBD2,ASSLAYREANTGELF
NA,TRBJ2-7,13,TRBV7-2,NA,ASSLESGRGHEQY
NA,TRBJ1-5,10,TRBV6-1,NA,ASSLPNQPQH
NA,TRBJ1-5,12,TRBV2,NA,ASSENRAYQPQH
few,TRBJ2-1,8,TRBV6-1,NA,ASSEATSF
NA,TRBJ2-7,13,TRBV6-5,TRBD1,ASSFNRDRAYEQY
NA,TRBJ2-7,13,TRBV10-3,NA,AISERGGWHYEQY
NA,TRBJ2-6,13,TRBV6-1,NA,ASNQVGSGANVLT
NA,TRBJ2-2,13,TRBV5-1,TRBD1,ASSLRDSRTGELF
NA,TRBJ1-2,9,TRBV29-1,NA,SVAGTYGYT
few,TRBJ2-1,12,TRBV2,NA,ASSRSYKGNEQF
once,TRBJ1-5,12,TRBV7-2,NA,ASSLEPSRKPQH
NA,TRBJ2-5,12,TRBV5-1,TRBD2,ASNSGRAFETQY
NA,TRBJ2-5,12,TRBV6-5,TRBD2,ASTGTAGEETQY
NA,TRBJ2-5,12,TRBV4-1,NA,ASSQPAKGETQY
NA,TRBJ1-4,13,TRBV7-9,TRBD1,ASSTGQGIGEKLF
NA,TRBJ2-1,13,TRBV18,TRBD2,ASTISGSDSHEQF
NA,TRBJ2-1,12,TRBV5-1,NA,ASRPMGAYNEQF
NA,TRBJ1-1,16,TRBV15,NA,ATSRDLAGLLFGFEAF
NA,TRBJ1-1,12,TRBV29-1,TRBD1,SVEDRGMNTEAF
NA,TRBJ2-1,13,TRBV7-8,TRBD2,ASTKLAGDGSEQF
NA,TRBJ2-7,13,TRBV28,TRBD2,ASSPPTSRSYEQY
NA,TRBJ2-1,9,TRBV23-1,NA,ASSQKGEQF
once,TRBJ1-2,14,TRBV25-1,NA,ASSEASAGQGYGYT
NA,TRBJ1-2,13,TRBV7-9,TRBD1,ASSGWDRGDPGYT
NA,TRBJ1-3,16,TRBV5-1,NA,ASSSSPVGLTSGNTIY
NA,TRBJ2-5,13,TRBV19,NA,ASRALNSHQETQY
NA,TRBJ1-3,13,TRBV5-1,NA,ASSLDGSSGNTIY
NA,TRBJ1-1,13,TRBV18,NA,ASSRDWGRNTEAF
NA,TRBJ1-3,13,TRBV28,NA,ASSPGVVGGNTIY
NA,TRBJ2-7,11,TRBV12-2,NA,ASRPRTCSEQY
many,TRBJ2-3,12,TRBV6-1,NA,ASSGGPNTDTQY
NA,TRBJ2-7,13,TRBV27,TRBD2,ASSKVASGSYEQY
NA,TRBJ2-5,12,TRBV5-4,TRBD1,ASSPGQTQETQY
NA,TRBJ2-7,13,TRBV5-1,TRBD1,ASSPKGQGIDEQY
NA,TRBJ1-5,12,TRBV18,TRBD1,ASSLGQINQPQH
once,TRBJ2-7,13,TRBV7-9,NA,ASSPSRGVYDEQY
NA,TRBJ2-7,9,TRBV20-1,NA,SARDSYEQY
NA,TRBJ2-2,12,TRBV5-1,NA,ASSSAANTGELF
many,TRBJ1-2,15,TRBV7-3,TRBD1,ASSSLAGQGVLGGYT
NA,TRBJ2-5,12,TRBV7-8,TRBD1,ASSSRTGLETQY
NA,TRBJ2-3,13,TRBV9,TRBD2,ASSVLAGDTDTQY
NA,TRBJ2-7,16,TRBV21-1,NA,ASSTTLRRVPSSYEQY
NA,TRBJ1-1,9,TRBV10-2,NA,ASKNQGEAF
NA,TRBJ1-2,12,TRBV28,NA,ASSLSAGYYGYT
once,TRBJ1-2,14,TRBV2,NA,ASSAAGLSLDYGYT
once,TRBJ2-1,12,TRBV2,TRBD2,ASSASGRAGEQF
NA,TRBJ2-1,17,TRBV7-9,TRBD2,ASSGNLGLAGDSYNEQF
NA,TRBJ1-4,11,TRBV5-1,NA,ASSLAVNEKLF
NA,TRBJ1-3,12,TRBV18,TRBD1,ASSESTGSNTIY
few,TRBJ1-2,11,TRBV11-2,NA,ASSPDFYYGYT
NA,TRBJ2-7,12,TRBV2,NA,ASSLKGSNYEQY
few,TRBJ2-1,13,TRBV6-5,NA,ASSYSTLDRNEQF